This T cell receptor beta chain was recorded in a study of blood T cell repertoires in COVID-19. Across the study: Collection of acute and convalescent COVID-19 samples took place in the United States, Italy and Spain. T cells, B-cell-depleted T cells, or PBMCs provided the cDNA or gDNA that served as material.

In the source study's methods: Nucleated cell counts were estimated from reference gene primer amplification. The repertoire was sequenced with immunoSEQ multiplex PCR; TCRdb's copy has only in-frame clones and lacks some. V and J calls and clone size are those listed in that table; D and trimming were worked out from the DNA. This table holds some 350,000 clones, 85% to 90% found once. This clone appeared once. The CDR3 sequence is 15 residues long. Germline assignment: CDR1 SEHNR and CDR2 FQNEAQ (reference sequence). Trimming shortened V by 0 bases and J by 4 bases, and 12 bases separated the two germline ends.

Sequenced: peripheral blood. The chain links TRBV7-9 to TRBJ1-2; possible D gene TRBD1, 5 bases. The clonotype originates from a man aged 18 to 35 with active or convalescent COVID-19. The CDR3 sequence is CASSLAWGESYGYTF. The CDR3 DNA reads TGTGCCAGCAGCTTAGCTTGGGGGGAATCCTATGGCTACACCTTC. Variable domain in full (rest from reference TRBV7-9 and TRBJ1-2): DTGVSQNPRHKITKRGQNVTFRCDPISEHNRLYWYRQTLGQGPEFLTYFQNEAQLEKSRLLSDRFSAERPKGSFSTLEIQRTEQGDSAMYLCASSLAWGESYGYTFGSGTRLTVV.